These T cell receptor beta chains were read from a single sample in a study of radiotherapy plus CTLA-4 blockade in lung cancer. TCRdb's table, derived via immunoSEQ multiplex PCR, lists solely in-frame clones and lacks some. This table holds about 80,000 clones, approximately 86% found once. Source: peripheral blood, taken from a patient treated with radiotherapy plus ipilimumab. The receptors derive from a human donor with non-small cell lung cancer who had stable disease on radiotherapy plus ipilimumab. Both conserved end residues are part of each CDR3. Each record gives: J gene, clone size, V gene, D gene, CDR3 protein, CDR3 DNA. A D gene is named only where the DNA matches it firmly. The size entry is marked missing in some rows and otherwise reads once, few, many or a size class.

j_call: TRBJ1-4
clone_size: NA
v_call: TRBV19
d_call: NA
cdr3_aa: CASSIDNFEKLFF
cdr3_nt: TGTGCCAGTAGTATAGACAATTTTGAAAAACTGTTTTTT

j_call: TRBJ2-1
clone_size: NA
v_call: TRBV7-9
d_call: NA
cdr3_aa: CASSDGTQFF
cdr3_nt: TGTGCCAGCAGCGACGGGACGCAGTTCTTC

j_call: TRBJ2-1
clone_size: NA
v_call: TRBV7-3
d_call: TRBD2
cdr3_aa: CASSLEASGSSYNEQFF
cdr3_nt: TGTGCCAGCAGCTTAGAGGCTAGCGGTAGCTCCTACAATGAGCAGTTCTTC

j_call: TRBJ1-4
clone_size: few
v_call: TRBV19
d_call: NA
cdr3_aa: CASSPSRGTNEKLFF
cdr3_nt: TGTGCCAGTAGTCCCAGTCGTGGAACTAATGAAAAACTGTTTTTT

j_call: TRBJ2-3
clone_size: NA
v_call: TRBV5-1
d_call: TRBD2
cdr3_aa: CASSLGSGLANTDTQYF
cdr3_nt: TGCGCCAGCAGCTTGGGTAGCGGACTAGCTAACACAGATACGCAGTATTTT

j_call: TRBJ1-1
clone_size: NA
v_call: TRBV15
d_call: TRBD1
cdr3_aa: CATSSMDRDTEAFF
cdr3_nt: TGTGCCACCAGCAGCATGGACAGGGACACTGAAGCTTTCTTT

j_call: TRBJ1-1
clone_size: NA
v_call: TRBV19
d_call: NA
cdr3_aa: CASSTTLLNTEAFF
cdr3_nt: TGTGCCAGTAGTACTACTCTTCTCAACACTGAAGCTTTCTTT

j_call: TRBJ1-1
clone_size: NA
v_call: TRBV29-1
d_call: NA
cdr3_aa: CSFVGTPNTEAFF
cdr3_nt: TGCAGCTTCGTCGGGACCCCGAACACTGAAGCTTTCTTT

j_call: TRBJ2-1
clone_size: NA
v_call: TRBV9
d_call: TRBD2
cdr3_aa: CASSVTSGGNEQFF
cdr3_nt: TGTGCCAGCAGCGTAACTAGCGGGGGGAATGAGCAGTTCTTC

j_call: TRBJ2-7
clone_size: NA
v_call: TRBV28
d_call: NA
cdr3_aa: CASSPTGPGLGEQYF
cdr3_nt: TGTGCCAGCAGTCCAACAGGGCCCGGTTTGGGGGAGCAGTACTTC

j_call: TRBJ2-2
clone_size: NA
v_call: TRBV7-2
d_call: NA
cdr3_aa: CASSKGGFTGELFF
cdr3_nt: TGTGCCAGCAGCAAGGGGGGATTCACCGGGGAGCTGTTTTTT

j_call: TRBJ2-4
clone_size: once
v_call: TRBV30
d_call: NA
cdr3_aa: CAWSSMGLRYF
cdr3_nt: TGTGCCTGGTCCAGTATGGGATTAAGGTACTTC

j_call: TRBJ2-5
clone_size: NA
v_call: TRBV5-1
d_call: NA
cdr3_aa: CASSSRGGEFGETQYF
cdr3_nt: TGCGCCAGCAGCTCCCGGGGTGGGGAGTTTGGAGAGACCCAGTACTTC

j_call: TRBJ2-7
clone_size: NA
v_call: TRBV19
d_call: TRBD2
cdr3_aa: CASSRSSGSGYEQYF
cdr3_nt: TGTGCCAGTAGTAGGTCCAGCGGGAGTGGGTACGAGCAGTACTTC

j_call: TRBJ1-4
clone_size: NA
v_call: TRBV5-8
d_call: TRBD1
cdr3_aa: CASSGTGGSANEKLFF
cdr3_nt: TGTGCCAGCAGCGGTACAGGGGGCTCGGCTAATGAAAAACTGTTTTTT

j_call: TRBJ2-1
clone_size: NA
v_call: TRBV10-2
d_call: NA
cdr3_aa: CASSIAAPYNEQFF
cdr3_nt: TGCGCCAGCAGTATAGCGGCCCCTTACAATGAGCAGTTCTTC

j_call: TRBJ2-3
clone_size: NA
v_call: TRBV5-1
d_call: TRBD2
cdr3_aa: CASSLPGLADTDTQYF
cdr3_nt: TGCGCCAGCAGCCTCCCGGGACTAGCGGACACAGATACGCAGTATTTT

j_call: TRBJ1-5
clone_size: NA
v_call: TRBV4-2
d_call: NA
cdr3_aa: CASSQDYGGEQPQHF
cdr3_nt: TGTGCCAGCAGCCAAGATTATGGGGGAGAGCAGCCCCAGCATTTT

j_call: TRBJ1-2
clone_size: NA
v_call: TRBV19
d_call: TRBD1
cdr3_aa: CASSPGTVYGYTF
cdr3_nt: TGTGCCAGTAGCCCAGGGACAGTCTATGGCTACACCTTC

j_call: TRBJ2-6
clone_size: NA
v_call: TRBV5-1
d_call: NA
cdr3_aa: CASSLEVAGANVLTF
cdr3_nt: TGCGCCAGCAGCTTGGAGGTGGCTGGGGCCAACGTCCTGACTTTC

j_call: TRBJ2-4
clone_size: NA
v_call: TRBV7-9
d_call: TRBD2
cdr3_aa: CASSPSTSGRAKNIQYF
cdr3_nt: TGTGCCAGCAGCCCTTCGACTAGCGGGAGAGCCAAAAACATTCAGTACTTC

j_call: TRBJ2-1
clone_size: NA
v_call: TRBV30
d_call: TRBD2
cdr3_aa: CAWSDSGGQFF
cdr3_nt: TGTGCCTGGAGTGATAGCGGGGGGCAGTTCTTC

j_call: TRBJ1-2
clone_size: NA
v_call: TRBV27
d_call: TRBD1
cdr3_aa: CASSPGQGNYGYTF
cdr3_nt: TGTGCCAGCAGTCCGGGACAGGGTAACTATGGCTACACCTTC

j_call: TRBJ1-1
clone_size: NA
v_call: TRBV18
d_call: NA
cdr3_aa: CASSAGTLNTEAFF
cdr3_nt: TGTGCCAGCTCGGCCGGGACACTGAACACTGAAGCTTTCTTT

j_call: TRBJ1-2
clone_size: NA
v_call: TRBV6-6
d_call: NA
cdr3_aa: CASRAIGAGGNYGYTF
cdr3_nt: TGTGCCAGCAGGGCCATCGGTGCGGGCGGGAACTATGGCTACACCTTC

j_call: TRBJ1-5
clone_size: NA
v_call: TRBV7-9
d_call: NA
cdr3_aa: CASSRGGFDQPQHF
cdr3_nt: TGTGCCAGCAGCCGAGGTGGATTTGATCAGCCCCAGCATTTT

j_call: TRBJ1-5
clone_size: NA
v_call: TRBV27
d_call: NA
cdr3_aa: CASSLSEGNNQPQHF
cdr3_nt: TGTGCCAGCAGTTTATCGGAGGGAAACAATCAGCCCCAGCATTTT

j_call: TRBJ2-1
clone_size: NA
v_call: TRBV10-1
d_call: NA
cdr3_aa: CASSEVLQASYNEQFF
cdr3_nt: TGCGCCAGCAGTGAGGTTTTACAGGCCTCCTACAATGAGCAGTTCTTC

j_call: TRBJ2-2
clone_size: NA
v_call: TRBV11-3
d_call: NA
cdr3_aa: CASSAFGAGSGELFF
cdr3_nt: TGTGCCAGCAGCGCCTTCGGGGCAGGGTCCGGGGAGCTGTTTTTT

j_call: TRBJ2-7
clone_size: few
v_call: TRBV6-1
d_call: NA
cdr3_aa: CASSEIKLGHYEQYF
cdr3_nt: TGTGCCAGCAGTGAAATTAAGCTGGGGCACTACGAGCAGTACTTC